This T cell receptor (beta chain) derives from a study of blood T cell repertoires in COVID-19. V dropped 6 bases and J dropped 1 base, with 10 bases sitting between them. CDR1 LGHDT and CDR2 YNNKEL come from the germline V gene (reference sequence). This CDR3 is 14 amino acids long. Sequenced by immunoSEQ multiplex PCR; TCRdb stores in-frame clones only, minus some. Of roughly 520,000 clones in the sample, roughly 88% were seen once. This chain uses TRBV3-1 (or the pseudogene TRBV3-2) with TRBJ1-5, with a possible D match to TRBD1 (5 bases). The sequencing input was PBMCs or T cells enriched from blood (not recorded which). The sequence was collected from a woman in her 40s who had recovered from COVID-19. The CDR3 reads CASSGAESNQPQHF. CDR3 DNA: TGTGCCAGCAGTGGGGCGGAAAGCAATCAGCCCCAGCATTTT.